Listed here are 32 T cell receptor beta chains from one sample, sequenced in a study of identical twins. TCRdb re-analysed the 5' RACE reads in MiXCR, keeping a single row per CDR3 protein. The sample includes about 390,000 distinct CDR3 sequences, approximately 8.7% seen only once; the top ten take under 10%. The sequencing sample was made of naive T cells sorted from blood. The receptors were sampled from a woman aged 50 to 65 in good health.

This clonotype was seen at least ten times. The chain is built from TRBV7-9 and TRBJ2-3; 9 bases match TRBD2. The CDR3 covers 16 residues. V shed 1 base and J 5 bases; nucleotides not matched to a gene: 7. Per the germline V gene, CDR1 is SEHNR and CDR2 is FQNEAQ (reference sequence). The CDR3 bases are TGTGCCAGCAGCTTAGGGCTAGCGGGACGAGGAGATACGCAGTATTTT. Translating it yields CASSLGLAGRGDTQYF.

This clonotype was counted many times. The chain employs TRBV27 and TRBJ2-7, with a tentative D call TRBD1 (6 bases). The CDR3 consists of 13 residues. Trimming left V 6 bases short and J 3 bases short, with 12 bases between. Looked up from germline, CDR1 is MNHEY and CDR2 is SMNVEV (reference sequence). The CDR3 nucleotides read TGTGCCAGCAGCTCCGGACAGAACTACGAGCAGTACTTC. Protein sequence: CASSSGQNYEQYF.

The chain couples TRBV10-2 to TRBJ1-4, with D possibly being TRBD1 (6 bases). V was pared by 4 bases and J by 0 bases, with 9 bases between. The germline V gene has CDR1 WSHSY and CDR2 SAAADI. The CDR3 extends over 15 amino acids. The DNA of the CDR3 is TGCGCCAGCAGTGCGTGGGGGCCAACTAATGAAAAACTGTTTTTT. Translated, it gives CASSAWGPTNEKLFF.

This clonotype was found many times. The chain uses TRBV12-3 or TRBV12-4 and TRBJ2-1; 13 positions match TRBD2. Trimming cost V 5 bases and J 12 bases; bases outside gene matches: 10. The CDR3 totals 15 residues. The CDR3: CASSQTSGRAGVQFF. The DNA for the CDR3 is TGTGCCAGCAGTCAAACTAGCGGGAGGGCCGGAGTGCAGTTCTTC.

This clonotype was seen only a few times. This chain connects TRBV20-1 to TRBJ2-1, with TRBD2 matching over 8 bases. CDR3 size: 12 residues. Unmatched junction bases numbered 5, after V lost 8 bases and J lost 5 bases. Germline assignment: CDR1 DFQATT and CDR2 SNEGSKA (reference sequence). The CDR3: CSSGRPNNEQFF. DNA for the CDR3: TGCAGTAGCGGGAGACCCAACAATGAGCAGTTCTTC.

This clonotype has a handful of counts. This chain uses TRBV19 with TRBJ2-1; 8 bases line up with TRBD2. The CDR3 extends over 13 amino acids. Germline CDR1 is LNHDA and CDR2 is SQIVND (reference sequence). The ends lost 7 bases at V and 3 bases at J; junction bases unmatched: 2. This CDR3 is CASNLAGYNEQFF. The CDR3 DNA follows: TGTGCCAGTAATCTAGCGGGCTACAATGAGCAGTTCTTC. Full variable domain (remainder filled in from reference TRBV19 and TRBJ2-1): DGGITQSPKYLFRKEGQNVTLSCEQNLNHDAMYWYRQDPGQGLRLIYYSQIVNDFQKGDIAEGYSVSREKKESFPLTVTSAQKNPTAFYLCASNLAGYNEQFFGPGTRLTVL.

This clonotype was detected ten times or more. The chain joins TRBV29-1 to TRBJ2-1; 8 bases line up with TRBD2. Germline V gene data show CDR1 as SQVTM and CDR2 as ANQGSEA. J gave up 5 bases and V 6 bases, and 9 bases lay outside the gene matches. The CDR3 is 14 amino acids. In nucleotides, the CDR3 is TGCAGCGTCTCCCCGGGACTAGGGAACAATGAGCAGTTCTTC. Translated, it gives CSVSPGLGNNEQFF.

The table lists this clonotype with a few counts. CDR3 in amino acids: CASSFGEGGVYEQYV. The CDR3 DNA is TGTGCCAGCAGCTTCGGAGAGGGTGGGGTCTACGAGCAGTACGTC. The J gene is TRBJ2-7, the V gene TRBV6-6; tentative D call: TRBD2 (5 bases). CDR3 length equals 15 residues. V was clipped by 6 bases and J by 3 bases, with 18 bases between them. Germline loops: CDR1 MNHNY, CDR2 SVGAGI (reference sequence).

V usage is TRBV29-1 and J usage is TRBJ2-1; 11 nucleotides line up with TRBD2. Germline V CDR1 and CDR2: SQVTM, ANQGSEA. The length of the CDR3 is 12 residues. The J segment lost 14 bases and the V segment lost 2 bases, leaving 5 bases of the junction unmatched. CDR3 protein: CSVEFSGRDKFF. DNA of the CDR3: TGCAGCGTTGAATTTAGCGGGAGGGACAAGTTCTTC.

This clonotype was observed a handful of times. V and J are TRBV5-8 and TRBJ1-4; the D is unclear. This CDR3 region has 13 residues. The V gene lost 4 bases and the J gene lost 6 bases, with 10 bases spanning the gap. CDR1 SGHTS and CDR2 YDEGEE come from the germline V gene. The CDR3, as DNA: TGTGCCAGCAGCGAACAAAACTATGAAAAACTGTTTTTT. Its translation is CASSEQNYEKLFF.

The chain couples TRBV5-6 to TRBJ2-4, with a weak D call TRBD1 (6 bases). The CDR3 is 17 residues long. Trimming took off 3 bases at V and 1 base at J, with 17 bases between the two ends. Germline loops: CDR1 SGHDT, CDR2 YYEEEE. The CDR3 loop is CASSSTKTGTAKNIQYF. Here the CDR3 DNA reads TGTGCCAGCAGCTCGACCAAAACAGGGACGGCCAAAAACATTCAGTACTTC.

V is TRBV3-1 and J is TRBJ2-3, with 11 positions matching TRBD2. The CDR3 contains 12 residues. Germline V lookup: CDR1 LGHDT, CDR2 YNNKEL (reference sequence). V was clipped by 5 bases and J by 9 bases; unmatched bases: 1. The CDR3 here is CASSWTSGTQYF. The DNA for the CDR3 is TGTGCCAGCAGCTGGACTAGCGGGACGCAGTATTTT.

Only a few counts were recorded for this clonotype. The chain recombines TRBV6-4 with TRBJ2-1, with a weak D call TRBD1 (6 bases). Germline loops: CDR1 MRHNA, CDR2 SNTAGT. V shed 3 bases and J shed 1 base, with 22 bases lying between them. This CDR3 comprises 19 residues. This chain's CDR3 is CASSEDGVIGDRSYNEQFF. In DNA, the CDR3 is TGTGCCAGCAGTGAGGATGGGGTGATAGGCGACAGGTCCTACAATGAGCAGTTCTTC.

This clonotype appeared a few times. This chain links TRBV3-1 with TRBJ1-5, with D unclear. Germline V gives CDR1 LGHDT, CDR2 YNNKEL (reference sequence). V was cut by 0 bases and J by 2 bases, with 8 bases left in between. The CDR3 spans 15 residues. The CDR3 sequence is CASSQDAIGNQPQHF. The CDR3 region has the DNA TGTGCCAGCAGCCAAGATGCGATCGGCAATCAGCCCCAGCATTTT. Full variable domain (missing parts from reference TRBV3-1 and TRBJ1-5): DTAVSQTPKYLVTQMGNDKSIKCEQNLGHDTMYWYKQDSKKFLKIMFSYNNKELIINETVPNRFSPKSPDKAHLNLHINSLELGDSAVYFCASSQDAIGNQPQHFGDGTRLSIL.

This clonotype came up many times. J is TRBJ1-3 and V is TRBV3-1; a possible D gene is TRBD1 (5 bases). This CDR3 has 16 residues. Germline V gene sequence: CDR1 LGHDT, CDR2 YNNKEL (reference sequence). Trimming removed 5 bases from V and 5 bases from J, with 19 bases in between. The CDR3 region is CASSTFPDKQRNTIYF. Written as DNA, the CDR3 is TGTGCCAGCAGCACCTTCCCGGACAAACAGAGAAACACCATATATTTT. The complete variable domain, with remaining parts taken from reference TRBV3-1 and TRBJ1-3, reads DTAVSQTPKYLVTQMGNDKSIKCEQNLGHDTMYWYKQDSKKFLKIMFSYNNKELIINETVPNRFSPKSPDKAHLNLHINSLELGDSAVYFCASSTFPDKQRNTIYFGEGSWLTVV.

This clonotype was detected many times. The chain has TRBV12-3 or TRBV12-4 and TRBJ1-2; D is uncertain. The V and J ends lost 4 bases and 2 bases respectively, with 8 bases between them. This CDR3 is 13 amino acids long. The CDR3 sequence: CASSSTLNYGYTF. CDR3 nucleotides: TGTGCCAGCAGTTCCACACTCAACTATGGCTACACCTTC.

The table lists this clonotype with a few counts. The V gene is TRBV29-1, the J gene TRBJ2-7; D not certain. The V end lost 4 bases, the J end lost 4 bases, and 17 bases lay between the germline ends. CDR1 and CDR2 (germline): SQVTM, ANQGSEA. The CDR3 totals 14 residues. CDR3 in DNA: TGCAGCGTTGCTCGGACCCCAGGTTCGTACGAGCAGTACTTC. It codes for CSVARTPGSYEQYF.

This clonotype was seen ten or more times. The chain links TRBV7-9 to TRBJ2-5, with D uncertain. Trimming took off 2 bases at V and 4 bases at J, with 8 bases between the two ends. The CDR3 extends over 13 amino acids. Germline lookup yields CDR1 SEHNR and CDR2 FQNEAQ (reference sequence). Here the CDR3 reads CASSLLTGETQYF. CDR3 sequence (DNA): TGTGCCAGCAGCTTACTGACGGGAGAGACCCAGTACTTC.

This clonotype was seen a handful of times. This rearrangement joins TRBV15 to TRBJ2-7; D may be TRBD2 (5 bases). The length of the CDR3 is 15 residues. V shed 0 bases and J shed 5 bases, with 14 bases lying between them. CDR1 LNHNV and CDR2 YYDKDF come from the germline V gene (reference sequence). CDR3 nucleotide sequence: TGTGCCACCAGCAGAGATTGGGGAGTAACCCACGAGCAGTACTTC. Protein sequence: CATSRDWGVTHEQYF.

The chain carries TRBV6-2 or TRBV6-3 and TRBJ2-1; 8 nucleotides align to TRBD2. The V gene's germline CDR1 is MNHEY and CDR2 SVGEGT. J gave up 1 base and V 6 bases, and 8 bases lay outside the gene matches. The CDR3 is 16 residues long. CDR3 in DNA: TGTGCCAGCAGGAGGGTGGCGGGAGGATCCTACAATGAGCAGTTCTTC. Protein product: CASRRVAGGSYNEQFF.

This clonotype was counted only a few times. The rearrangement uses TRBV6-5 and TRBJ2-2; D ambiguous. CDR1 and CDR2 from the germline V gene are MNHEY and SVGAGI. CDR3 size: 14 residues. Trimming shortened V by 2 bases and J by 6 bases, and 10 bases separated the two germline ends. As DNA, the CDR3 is TGTGCCAGCAGTTACCGTGTAGTCCCCGGGGAGCTGTTTTTT. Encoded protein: CASSYRVVPGELFF.

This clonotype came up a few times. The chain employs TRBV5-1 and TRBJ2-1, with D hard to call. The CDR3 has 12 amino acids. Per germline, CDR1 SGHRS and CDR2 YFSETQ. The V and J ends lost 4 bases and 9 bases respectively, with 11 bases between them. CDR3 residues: CASSPARVEQFF. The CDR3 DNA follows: TGCGCCAGCAGCCCGGCTCGGGTTGAGCAGTTCTTC. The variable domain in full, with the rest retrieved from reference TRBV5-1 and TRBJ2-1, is KAGVTQTPRYLIKTRGQQVTLSCSPISGHRSVSWYQQTPGQGLQFLFEYFSETQRNKGNFPGRFSGRQFSNSRSEMNVSTLELGDSALYLCASSPARVEQFFGPGTRLTVL.

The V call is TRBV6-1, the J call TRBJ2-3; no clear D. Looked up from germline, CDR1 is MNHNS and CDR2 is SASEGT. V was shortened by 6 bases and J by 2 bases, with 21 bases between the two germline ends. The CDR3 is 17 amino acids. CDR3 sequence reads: CASRPTIPTKATDTQYF. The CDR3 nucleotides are TGTGCCAGCAGGCCCACAATTCCCACTAAAGCCACAGATACGCAGTATTTT.

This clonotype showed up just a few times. CDR3: CSARTGLTREVREETQYF. In nucleotides, the CDR3 is TGCAGTGCTAGGACTGGACTCACACGGGAGGTTAGGGAAGAGACCCAGTACTTC. The chain combines TRBV20-1 with TRBJ2-5, with 7 bases that match TRBD2. Germline assignment: CDR1 DFQATT and CDR2 SNEGSKA (reference sequence). V lost 3 bases and J lost 3; bases outside the gene matches: 19. CDR3 length equals 18 residues.

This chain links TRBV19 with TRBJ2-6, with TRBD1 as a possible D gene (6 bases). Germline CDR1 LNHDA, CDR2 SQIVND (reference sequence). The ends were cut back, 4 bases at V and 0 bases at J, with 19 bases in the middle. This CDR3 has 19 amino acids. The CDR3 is CASSNPGHQVGSGANVLTF. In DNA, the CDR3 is TGTGCCAGTAGTAACCCGGGACATCAAGTGGGCTCTGGGGCCAACGTCCTGACTTTC.

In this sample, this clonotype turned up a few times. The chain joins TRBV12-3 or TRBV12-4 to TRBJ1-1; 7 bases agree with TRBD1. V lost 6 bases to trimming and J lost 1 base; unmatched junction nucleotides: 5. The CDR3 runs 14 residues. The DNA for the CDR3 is TGTGCCAGCAGCTACAGGACAGGGAACACTGAAGCTTTCTTT. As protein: CASSYRTGNTEAFF.

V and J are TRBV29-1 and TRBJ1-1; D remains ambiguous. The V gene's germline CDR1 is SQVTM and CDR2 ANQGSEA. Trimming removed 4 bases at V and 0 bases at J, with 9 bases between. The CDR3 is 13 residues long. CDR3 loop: CSVVSGLNTEAFF. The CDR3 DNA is TGCAGCGTTGTTTCCGGCCTGAACACTGAAGCTTTCTTT.

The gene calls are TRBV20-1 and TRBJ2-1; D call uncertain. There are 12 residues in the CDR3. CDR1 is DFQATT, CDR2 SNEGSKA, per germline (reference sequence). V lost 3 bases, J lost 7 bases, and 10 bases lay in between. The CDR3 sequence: CSARPPRNEQFF. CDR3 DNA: TGCAGTGCTAGGCCCCCCCGAAATGAGCAGTTCTTC.

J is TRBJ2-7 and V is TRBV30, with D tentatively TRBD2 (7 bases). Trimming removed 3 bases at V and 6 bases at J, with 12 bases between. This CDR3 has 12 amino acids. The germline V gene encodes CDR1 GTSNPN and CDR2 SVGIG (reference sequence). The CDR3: CAWSRGAGEQYV. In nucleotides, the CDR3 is TGTGCCTGGAGCCGGGGGGCGGGCGAGCAGTACGTC.

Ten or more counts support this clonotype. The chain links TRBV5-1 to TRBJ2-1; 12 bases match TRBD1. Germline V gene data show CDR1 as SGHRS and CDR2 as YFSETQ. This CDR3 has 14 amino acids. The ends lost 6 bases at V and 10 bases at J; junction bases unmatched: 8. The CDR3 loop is CASMPGQGAREQFF. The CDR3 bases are TGCGCCAGCATGCCGGGACAGGGGGCGAGGGAGCAGTTCTTC.

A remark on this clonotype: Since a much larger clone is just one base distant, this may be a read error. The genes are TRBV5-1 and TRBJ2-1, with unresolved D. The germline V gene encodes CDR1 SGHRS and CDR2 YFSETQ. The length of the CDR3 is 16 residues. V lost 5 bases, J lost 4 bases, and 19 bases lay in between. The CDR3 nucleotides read TGCGCCAGCAGACTTGGAGTCCTCAGATCTTACAATGAGCAGTTCTTC. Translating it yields CASRLGVLRSYNEQFF.

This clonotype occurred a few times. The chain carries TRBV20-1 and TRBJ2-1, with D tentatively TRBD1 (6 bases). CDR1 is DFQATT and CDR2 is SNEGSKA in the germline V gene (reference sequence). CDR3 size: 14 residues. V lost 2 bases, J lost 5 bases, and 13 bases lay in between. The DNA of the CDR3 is TGCAGTGCTAGAAGGACAGTTCCAAACAATGAGCAGTTCTTC. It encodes CSARRTVPNNEQFF.